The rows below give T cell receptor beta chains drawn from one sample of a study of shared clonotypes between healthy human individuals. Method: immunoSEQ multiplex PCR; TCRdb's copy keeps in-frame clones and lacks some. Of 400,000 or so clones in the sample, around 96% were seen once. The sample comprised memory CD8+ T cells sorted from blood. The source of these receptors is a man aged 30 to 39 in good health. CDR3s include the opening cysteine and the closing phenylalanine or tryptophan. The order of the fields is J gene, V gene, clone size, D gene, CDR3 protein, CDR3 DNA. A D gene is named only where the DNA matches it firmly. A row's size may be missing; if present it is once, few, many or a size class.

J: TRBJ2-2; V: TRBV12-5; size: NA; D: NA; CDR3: CASGLGPNTGELFF; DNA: TGTGCTAGTGGTTTGGGGCCGAACACCGGGGAGCTGTTTTTT
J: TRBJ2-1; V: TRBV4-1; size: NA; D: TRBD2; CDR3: CASSHEVAGGFHNEQFF; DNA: TGCGCCAGCAGCCACGAGGTAGCGGGAGGGTTCCACAATGAGCAGTTCTTC
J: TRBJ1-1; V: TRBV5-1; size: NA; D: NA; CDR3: CASSLSSGATEAFF; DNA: TGCGCCAGCAGCTTGAGCTCGGGGGCCACTGAAGCTTTCTTT
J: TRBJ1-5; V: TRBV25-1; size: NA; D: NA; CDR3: CASSETGNQPQHF; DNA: TGTGCCAGCAGTGAAACGGGCAATCAGCCCCAGCATTTT
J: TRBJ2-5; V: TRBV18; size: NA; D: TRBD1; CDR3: CASSPRGPQETQYF; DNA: TGTGCCAGCTCACCCAGGGGGCCCCAAGAGACCCAGTACTTC
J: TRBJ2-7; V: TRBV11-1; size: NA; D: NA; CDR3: CASRGNYEQYF; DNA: TGTGCCAGCAGAGGGAATTACGAGCAGTACTTC
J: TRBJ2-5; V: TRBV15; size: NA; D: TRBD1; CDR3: CATSRVGQRQETQYF; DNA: TGTGCCACCAGCAGAGTGGGACAGCGACAAGAGACCCAGTACTTC
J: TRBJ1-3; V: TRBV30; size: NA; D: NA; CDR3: CAWSFGGVSGNTIYF; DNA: TGTGCCTGGAGCTTCGGGGGGGTCTCTGGAAACACCATATATTTT
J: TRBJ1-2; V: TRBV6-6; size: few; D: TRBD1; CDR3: CATTGGGFWGYTF; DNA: TGTGCCACCACAGGGGGCGGTTTTTGGGGCTACACCTTC
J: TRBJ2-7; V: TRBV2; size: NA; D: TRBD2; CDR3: CASRARTSGSVEQYF; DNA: TGTGCCAGCAGAGCTAGGACTAGCGGGAGTGTCGAGCAGTACTTC
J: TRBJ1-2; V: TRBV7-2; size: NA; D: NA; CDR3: CASSPFRRAYGYTF; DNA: TGTGCCAGCAGCCCCTTTAGGCGGGCCTATGGCTACACCTTC
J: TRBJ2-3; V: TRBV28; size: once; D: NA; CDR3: CASSLVSPPSDTQYF; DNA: TGTGCCAGCAGTTTAGTTTCGCCTCCTTCGGATACGCAGTATTTT
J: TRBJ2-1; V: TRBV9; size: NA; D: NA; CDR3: CASSVATGVYNEQFF; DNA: TGTGCCAGCAGCGTAGCTACGGGGGTCTACAATGAGCAGTTCTTC
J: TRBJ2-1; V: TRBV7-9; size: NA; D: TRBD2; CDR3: CASSRLAGGIEQFF; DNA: TGTGCCAGCAGCCGACTAGCGGGAGGTATTGAGCAGTTCTTC
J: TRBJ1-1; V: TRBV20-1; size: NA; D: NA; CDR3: CSARLYTEAFF; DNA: TGCAGTGCTAGATTGTACACTGAAGCTTTCTTT
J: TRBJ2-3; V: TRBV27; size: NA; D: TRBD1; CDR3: CASSLRQGAKRDTQYF; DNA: TGTGCCAGCAGTTTAAGGCAGGGGGCCAAGCGGGATACGCAGTATTTT
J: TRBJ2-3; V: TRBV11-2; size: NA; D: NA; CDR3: CASSFGLQAAKKNQDTQYF; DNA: TGTGCCAGCAGCTTTGGTCTCCAGGCAGCCAAAAAAAATCAAGATACGCAGTATTTT
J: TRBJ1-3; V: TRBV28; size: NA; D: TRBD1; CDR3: CASSIRDRVGGNTIYF; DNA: TGTGCCAGCAGTATTCGAGACAGGGTCGGCGGAAACACCATATATTTT
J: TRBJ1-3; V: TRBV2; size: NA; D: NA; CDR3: CASHMAFIGNTIYF; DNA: TGTGCCAGCCATATGGCGTTCATAGGAAACACCATATATTTT
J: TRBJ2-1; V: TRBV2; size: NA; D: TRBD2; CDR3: CASRPLGTIIYNEQFF; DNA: TGTGCCAGCAGGCCCTTAGGGACTATTATCTACAATGAGCAGTTCTTC